What follows are 22 T cell receptor beta chains derived from one specimen sequenced in a study of early T cells in non-severe SARS-CoV-2 infection. TCRdb fed the 5' RACE reads into MiXCR, producing one record per CDR3 protein. Among 20,000 to 25,000 distinct CDR3 sequences listed, 4% to 5.5% were seen once. Sequenced input: whole blood. The receptors here all came from an adult who was a healthcare worker with PCR-confirmed SARS-CoV-2 infection or an uninfected control (not recorded which).

This clonotype appeared a few times. The chain recombines TRBV7-2 with TRBJ2-1; 7 bases align to TRBD2. The CDR3 length is 15 residues. V gave up 1 base and J gave up 9 bases; unmatched junction bases: 9. Germline CDR1 is SGHTA and CDR2 is FQGNSA. For the CDR3, the DNA is TGTGCCAGCAGCTTAGAGGCTAGCGGCCGGATTGAGCAGTTCTTC. Translation: CASSLEASGRIEQFF. Based on the CDR3 plus reference TRBV7-2 and TRBJ2-1, the full variable domain is GAGVSQSPSNKVTEKGKDVELRCDPISGHTALYWYRQSLGQGLEFLIYFQGNSAPDKSGLPSDRFSAERTGGSVSTLTIQRTQQEDSAVYLCASSLEASGRIEQFFGPGTRLTVL.

Note on this clonotype: At one boundary the junction diverges from the germline segment, which might be a read error. The rearrangement joins TRBV29-1 to TRBJ2-2, with 16 bases that match TRBD2. CDR3 length equals 17 residues. Germline lookup yields CDR1 SQVTM and CDR2 ANQGSEA. For the CDR3, the DNA is TGCAGCGTCCCCGGGGGACTAGCGGGAGGGCCGATCGGGGAGATGTTTTTT. Its translation: CSVPGGLAGGPIGEMFF.

This clonotype was found a few times. The chain uses TRBV2 and TRBJ2-1; 7 nucleotides align to TRBD2. Germline V lookup: CDR1 SNHLY, CDR2 FYNNEI. The CDR3 is made up of 14 amino acids. V gave up 4 bases and J gave up 6 bases; unmatched junction bases: 6. CDR3 residues: CASSALLASNEQFF. CDR3 nucleotides: TGTGCCAGCAGTGCCCTACTAGCGAGCAATGAGCAGTTCTTC.

The table lists this clonotype with many counts. This chain joins TRBV10-3 and TRBJ2-7, with 7 positions matching TRBD2. V gave up 2 bases and J gave up 0 bases; unmatched junction bases: 7. There are 16 residues in the CDR3. The germline gives CDR1 ENHRY, CDR2 SYGVKD. CDR3: CAISEPGGRSSYEQYF. CDR3 DNA: TGTGCCATCAGTGAGCCGGGGGGTAGGAGCTCCTACGAGCAGTACTTC.

This clonotype was seen repeatedly, ten times or more. CDR3 DNA: TGTGCCAGCAGCCAGACGGAAAGCTCCTATAATTCACCCCTCCACTTT. It translates to CASSQTESSYNSPLHF. The rearrangement uses TRBV3-1 and TRBJ1-6; no clear D gene. Germline V gene data show CDR1 as LGHDT and CDR2 as YNNKEL (reference sequence). The CDR3 runs to 16 residues. V gave up 3 bases and J gave up 0 bases, with 9 bases separating them.

This clonotype was found many times. The CDR3 region has the DNA TGTGCCAGCAGGGTTAGGGGCTGGGTGAACACTGAAGCTTTCTTT. It specifies CASRVRGWVNTEAFF. This chain links TRBV13 with TRBJ1-1, with a weak D call TRBD1 (5 bases). The CDR3 spans 15 residues. Germline CDR1 is PRHDT and CDR2 is FYEKMQ (reference sequence). V was pared by 6 bases and J by 0 bases, with 14 bases between.

This clonotype has a count of ten or more. The chain has TRBV7-2 and TRBJ1-1; D perhaps matches TRBD1 (5 bases). The ends were cut back, 2 bases at V and 4 bases at J, with 8 bases in the middle. Germline V gene sequence: CDR1 SGHTA, CDR2 FQGNSA. The CDR3 length is 13 residues. The CDR3 here is CASSLHGGTEAFF. Written as DNA, the CDR3 is TGTGCCAGCAGCTTACATGGGGGCACTGAAGCTTTCTTT. Supplemented by reference TRBV7-2 and TRBJ1-1, the full variable domain reads GAGVSQSPSNKVTEKGKDVELRCDPISGHTALYWYRQSLGQGLEFLIYFQGNSAPDKSGLPSDRFSAERTGGSVSTLTIQRTQQEDSAVYLCASSLHGGTEAFFGQGTRLTVV.

This clonotype was seen at least ten times. The rearrangement links TRBV20-1 to TRBJ2-4; the D gene is possibly TRBD1 (6 bases). V shed 6 bases and J shed 3 bases, with 12 bases lying between them. CDR3 length equals 13 residues. Germline V gene sequence: CDR1 DFQATT, CDR2 SNEGSKA (reference sequence). The CDR3 region has the DNA TGCAGTGCCGCTACAGGGAGCAAAAACATTCAGTACTTC. Translation: CSAATGSKNIQYF.

This clonotype turned up a few times. This sequence joins TRBV5-1 and TRBJ2-3, with 14 bases fitting TRBD2. CDR1 is SGHRS and CDR2 is YFSETQ in the germline V gene. V trimming: 4 bases; J trimming: 6 bases; junction bases outside the gene matches: 7. The CDR3 extends over 16 amino acids. Here the CDR3 DNA reads TGCGCCAGCAGCGCCGGACTAGCGGGAGGTAGGGATACGCAGTATTTT. Translating it yields CASSAGLAGGRDTQYF.

This clonotype occurred many times. The V call is TRBV29-1, the J call TRBJ1-1; D remains unclear. The CDR3 has 13 residues. Germline V gene data show CDR1 as SQVTM and CDR2 as ANQGSEA. Deletions cut 6 bases from V and 0 bases from J, with 11 bases between. The CDR3 nucleotides read TGCAGCGTGCTCATTGGGCTGAACACTGAAGCTTTCTTT. It translates to CSVLIGLNTEAFF.

In this sample, this clonotype turned up many times. V is TRBV28 and J is TRBJ2-1; TRBD2 agrees at 13 bases. In germline, CDR1 is MDHEN, CDR2 SYDVKM. V shed 10 bases and J 4 bases; nucleotides not matched to a gene: 22. The CDR3 consists of 20 residues. The CDR3 is CAIKTLKVLAGGPRYNEQFF. Here the CDR3 DNA reads TGTGCCATCAAAACTCTTAAAGTACTAGCGGGAGGGCCGCGATACAATGAGCAGTTCTTC.

This clonotype was detected ten times or more. This rearrangement joins TRBV12-3 or TRBV12-4 to TRBJ1-5; D might be TRBD1 (6 bases). Trimming cost V 5 bases and J 6 bases, with 14 bases left between them. The CDR3 is 14 residues long. The CDR3 protein is CASSAVGGTQPQHF. The CDR3 DNA reads as TGTGCCAGCAGTGCGGTGGGGGGCACTCAGCCCCAGCATTTT.

In DNA, the CDR3 is TGTGCCAGCAGCCCTGGTTTTGTATCTTTCAGGGGTGAGCAGTTCTTC. The encoded protein is CASSPGFVSFRGEQFF. The chain joins TRBV3-1 to TRBJ2-1, with D perhaps TRBD1 (6 bases). Germline V CDR1 and CDR2: LGHDT, YNNKEL (reference sequence). The CDR3 contains 16 residues. Trimming took off 4 bases at V and 9 bases at J, with 22 bases between the two ends.

As to this clonotype: A much larger clone lies one base from this, so it may be a read error. The genes are TRBV4-3 and TRBJ2-1; D might be TRBD2 (5 bases). V dropped 0 bases and J dropped 12 bases, with 21 bases sitting between them. This CDR3 is 16 amino acids long. Germline V gives CDR1 LGHNA, CDR2 YSLEER. CDR3 sequence (DNA): TGCGCCAGCAGCCAAGATCCCCAAAGCGGAGGTTGGGTGCAGTTCTTC. As protein: CASSQDPQSGGWVQFF.

At least ten counts were recorded for this clonotype. The rearrangement joins TRBV5-1 to TRBJ2-3, with D possibly TRBD2 on 5 matching bases. The CDR3 loop spans 18 amino acids. Trimming cost V 3 bases and J 2 bases, with 22 bases left between them. Germline CDR1 SGHRS, CDR2 YFSETQ. CDR3 coding DNA: TGCGCCAGCAGCTCGGGAAGCCAGGCGGCCCATTTCACAGATACGCAGTATTTT. Amino acid sequence: CASSSGSQAAHFTDTQYF.

The chain recombines TRBV6-2 or TRBV6-3 with TRBJ2-2; D is ambiguous. Germline CDR1 is MNHEY and CDR2 is SVGEGT. The CDR3 consists of 15 residues. Deletions cut 2 bases from V and 2 bases from J, with 9 bases between. Here the CDR3 DNA reads TGTGCCAGCAGTTACAGTGGGTCTAACACCGGGGAGCTGTTTTTT. Its translation is CASSYSGSNTGELFF.

This chain joins TRBV7-9 and TRBJ1-5, with unresolved D. Germline loops: CDR1 SEHNR, CDR2 FQNEAQ (reference sequence). V lost 5 bases, J lost 3 bases, and 14 bases lay in between. The CDR3 length is 15 residues. The CDR3 DNA is TGTGCCAGCAGCCCCCCGGTGGGCCACAATCAGCCCCAGCATTTT. Translated: CASSPPVGHNQPQHF.

This clonotype showed up many times. CDR3 coding DNA: TGCGCCAGCAGCCCCGGCCGGGGGAACTACGAGCAGTACTTC. This sequence encodes CASSPGRGNYEQYF. The chain is built from TRBV4-3 and TRBJ2-7; D possibly corresponds to TRBD2 (6 bases). Germline loops: CDR1 LGHNA, CDR2 YSLEER. The CDR3 covers 14 residues. V was shortened by 4 bases and J by 3 bases, with 13 bases between the two germline ends.

By share, this clonotype counts as medium-sized. The rearrangement links TRBV2 to TRBJ2-1; D gene uncertain. The V gene's germline CDR1 is SNHLY and CDR2 FYNNEI. V was trimmed by 0 bases and J by 0 bases, leaving 18 bases between them. This CDR3 spans 19 amino acids. The DNA for the CDR3 is TGTGCCAGCAGTGAAGCGCTTCGGTTTTACCCTGGCTCCTACAATGAGCAGTTCTTC. It translates to CASSEALRFYPGSYNEQFF.

This clonotype occurred many times. The rearrangement joins TRBV7-3 to TRBJ2-3; 9 bases align to TRBD2. The CDR3 length is 17 residues. The ends lost 3 bases at V and 6 bases at J; junction bases unmatched: 13. The germline V gene encodes CDR1 SGHTA and CDR2 FQGTGA. CDR3 loop: CASSFTASGTGRDTQYF. The CDR3 coding sequence is TGTGCCAGCAGCTTTACCGCTAGCGGGACCGGACGGGATACGCAGTATTTT.

The rearrangement joins TRBV28 to TRBJ2-1; 9 positions match TRBD2. The length of the CDR3 is 12 residues. Trimming removed 6 bases from V and 13 bases from J; junction bases left unmatched: 7. Looked up from germline, CDR1 is MDHEN and CDR2 is SYDVKM. The CDR3 loop is CASSPGLARQFF. CDR3 nucleotide sequence: TGTGCCAGCAGCCCAGGACTAGCGCGTCAGTTCTTC. The variable domain in full, with the rest retrieved from reference TRBV28 and TRBJ2-1, is DVKVTQSSRYLVKRTGEKVFLECVQDMDHENMFWYRQDPGLGLRLIYFSYDVKMKEKGDIPEGYSVSREKKERFSLILESASTNQTSMYLCASSPGLARQFFGPGTRLTVL.

Only a few counts were recorded for this clonotype. V gene TRBV20-1 combines with J gene TRBJ1-5; D unclear. Germline V gene sequence: CDR1 DFQATT, CDR2 SNEGSKA (reference sequence). The CDR3 extends over 13 amino acids. Deletions cut 0 bases from V and 4 bases from J, with 7 bases between. CDR3 nucleotides: TGCAGTGCTAGAGATGGCAGGAATCAGCCCCAGCATTTT. Translated, it gives CSARDGRNQPQHF.